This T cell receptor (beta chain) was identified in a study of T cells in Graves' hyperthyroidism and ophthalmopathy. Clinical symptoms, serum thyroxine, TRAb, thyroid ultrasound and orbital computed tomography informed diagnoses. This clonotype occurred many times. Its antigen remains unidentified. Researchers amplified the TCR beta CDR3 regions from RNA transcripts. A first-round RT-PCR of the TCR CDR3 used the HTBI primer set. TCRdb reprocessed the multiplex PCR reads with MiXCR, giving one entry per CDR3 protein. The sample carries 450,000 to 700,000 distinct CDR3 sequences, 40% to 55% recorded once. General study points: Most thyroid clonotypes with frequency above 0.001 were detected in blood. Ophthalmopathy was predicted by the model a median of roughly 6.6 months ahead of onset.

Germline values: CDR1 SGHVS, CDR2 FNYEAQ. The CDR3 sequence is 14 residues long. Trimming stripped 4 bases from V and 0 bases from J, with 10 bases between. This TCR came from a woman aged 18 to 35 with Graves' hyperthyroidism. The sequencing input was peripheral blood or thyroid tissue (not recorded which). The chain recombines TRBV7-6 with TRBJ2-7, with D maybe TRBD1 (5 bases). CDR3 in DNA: TGTGCCAGCAGCTCCGGACATAGCTCCTACGAGCAGTACTTC. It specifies CASSSGHSSYEQYF.